Presented here are 13 T cell receptor beta chains from one specimen sequenced in a study of cytomegalovirus exposure and HLA in healthy donors. Vbeta (60) and Jbeta (13) primers were used in the PCR. Method: immunoSEQ multiplex PCR; TCRdb's copy keeps in-frame clones and lacks some. Of more than 100,000 clones in the sample, approximately 15% were seen once. Sequenced sample: PBMCs. The source is a woman younger than 30 in good health and CMV-seronegative.

The V gene is TRBV9, the J gene TRBJ2-2; 8 nucleotides line up with TRBD2. Germline V lookup: CDR1 SGDLS, CDR2 YYNGEE. V shed 2 bases, J shed 6 bases, and the junction held 6 bases outside the gene matches. The CDR3 has 15 residues. The DNA for the CDR3 is TGTGCCAGCAGCGTTAGCGGGGCAATGGCCGGGGAGCTGTTTTTT. It translates to CASSVSGAMAGELFF.

A few counts support this clone. The gene calls are TRBV6-1 and TRBJ2-7, with D possibly being TRBD1 (6 bases). This CDR3 has 13 amino acids. CDR1 and CDR2 from the germline V gene are MNHNS and SASEGT. The V and J ends lost 5 bases and 2 bases respectively, with 10 bases between them. The CDR3 loop reads CASSSRTAYEQYF. DNA of the CDR3: TGTGCCAGCAGTTCCCGGACAGCCTACGAGCAGTACTTC.

CDR3 loop: CATSRAGGTTDTQYF. In nucleotides, the CDR3 is TGTGCCACCAGCAGAGCTGGCGGAACCACAGATACGCAGTATTTT. The chain recombines TRBV15 with TRBJ2-3; D unclear. There are 15 residues in the CDR3. Trimming shortened V by 1 base and J by 2 bases, and 10 bases separated the two germline ends. CDR1 LNHNV and CDR2 YYDKDF come from the germline V gene (reference sequence).

This clone was seen more than once but under ten times. The V and J genes are TRBV30 and TRBJ1-5; tentatively, D is TRBD1 (6 bases). Trimming took 0 bases from V and 0 from J, leaving 12 bases between them. Germline CDR1 and CDR2: GTSNPN and SVGIG (reference sequence). The CDR3 totals 16 residues. As DNA, the CDR3 is TGTGCCTGGAGTGTACAGGGACGGATTAGCAATCAGCCCCAGCATTTT. Its translation: CAWSVQGRISNQPQHF.

The chain couples TRBV25-1 to TRBJ1-6, with D tentatively TRBD1 (5 bases). The CDR3 runs to 14 residues. V was pared by 6 bases and J by 4 bases, with 10 bases between. In germline, CDR1 is MGHDK, CDR2 SYGVNS. CDR3 in amino acids: CASSDSLYNSPLHF. The CDR3 nucleotides read TGTGCCAGCAGCGACAGTTTATATAATTCACCCCTCCACTTT.

This chain joins TRBV18 and TRBJ2-3, with 9 bases matching TRBD2. After removal of 4 bases from V and 1 base from J, the junction contained 18 bases not matched to a gene. The CDR3 loop spans 20 amino acids. Germline loops: CDR1 KGHSH, CDR2 LQKENI. This CDR3 reads CASSRGATAGGPSRTDTQYF. The CDR3 DNA is TGTGCCAGCTCACGAGGGGCCACAGCGGGGGGCCCTTCTCGCACAGATACGCAGTATTTT.

The table lists this clone with a few counts. This rearrangement joins TRBV9 to TRBJ2-1; 10 bases are a match to TRBD1. V lost 2 bases to trimming and J lost 4 bases; unmatched junction nucleotides: 15. This CDR3 region has 19 residues. From germline, CDR1 is SGDLS and CDR2 YYNGEE. CDR3: CASSVEGSGGTGVYNEQFF. The CDR3 nucleotides read TGTGCCAGCAGCGTCGAGGGATCTGGGGGGACAGGGGTGTACAATGAGCAGTTCTTC.

This clone occurred a few times. The chain has TRBV9 and TRBJ2-2, with 9 bases lining up with TRBD1. From germline, CDR1 is SGDLS and CDR2 YYNGEE. With V trimmed by 0 bases and J by 6 bases, 6 bases remained unmatched. CDR3 length equals 16 residues. DNA of the CDR3: TGTGCCAGCAGCGTAGAGGGACAGGGTGAGGCCGGGGAGCTGTTTTTT. Protein product: CASSVEGQGEAGELFF. Full variable domain (rest looked up from reference TRBV9 and TRBJ2-2): DSGVTQTPKHLITATGQRVTLRCSPRSGDLSVYWYQQSLDQGLQFLIQYYNGEERAKGNILERFSAQQFPDLHSELNLSSLELGDSALYFCASSVEGQGEAGELFFGEGSRLTVL.

The rearrangement links TRBV2 to TRBJ1-5; 9 positions match TRBD1. In germline, CDR1 is SNHLY, CDR2 FYNNEI. The CDR3 is 13 amino acids. V lost 7 bases and J lost 7; bases outside the gene matches: 5. This CDR3 is CASTRDREQPQHF. CDR3 in DNA: TGTGCCAGCACCCGGGACAGGGAGCAGCCCCAGCATTTT.

The chain links TRBV6-4 to TRBJ2-3, with 9 nucleotides matching TRBD2. Germline lookup yields CDR1 MRHNA and CDR2 SNTAGT. The CDR3 consists of 16 residues. With 3 bases clipped from V and 2 bases from J, the junction kept 6 bases outside the gene matches. The CDR3 DNA follows: TGTGCCAGCAGTGAAATAGCGGGGGCAAACACAGATACGCAGTATTTT. It codes for CASSEIAGANTDTQYF.

This sequence joins TRBV5-3 and TRBJ2-7; 7 bases are shared with TRBD2. TRBV5-3 carries the ORF label, with uncertain function. The CDR3 spans 13 residues. V lost 4 bases and J lost 4; bases outside the gene matches: 5. CDR3 protein: CARSPGLQYEQYF. CDR3 sequence (DNA): TGTGCCAGAAGCCCGGGACTACAATACGAGCAGTACTTC.

This clone was picked up a small number of times. The chain combines TRBV2 with TRBJ2-1; a possible D gene is TRBD2 (6 bases). Germline lookup yields CDR1 SNHLY and CDR2 FYNNEI. Trimming left V 4 bases short and J 0 bases short, with 22 bases between. This CDR3 is built from 19 residues. The CDR3 sequence is CASSGTTTIRQSSYNEQFF. Written as DNA, the CDR3 is TGTGCCAGCAGTGGGACTACCACAATCCGACAAAGCTCCTACAATGAGCAGTTCTTC.

This chain joins TRBV27 and TRBJ2-2, with D maybe TRBD2 (6 bases). The CDR3 is 12 amino acids. V was cut by 2 bases and J by 12 bases, with 10 bases left in between. Germline V CDR1 and CDR2: MNHEY, SMNVEV (reference sequence). The CDR3 here is CASSLDGGKLFF. The CDR3 DNA reads as TGTGCCAGCAGTTTAGACGGGGGAAAGCTGTTTTTT.